This T cell receptor (beta chain) was observed in a study of T cells in Graves' hyperthyroidism and ophthalmopathy. This clonotype was seen a handful of times. The antigen is undetermined. Diagnoses rested on clinical symptoms, serum thyroxine and TRAb, thyroid ultrasound and orbital computed tomography. TCR beta CDR3 regions were amplified from RNA transcripts. A first-round RT-PCR of the TCR CDR3 used the HTBI primer set. A single record per CDR3 protein comes from TCRdb applying MiXCR to the multiplex PCR reads. Of hundreds of thousands of distinct CDR3 sequences listed, roughly 14% are singletons. Germline V gene lookup returns CDR1 MNHNS and CDR2 SASEGT. The CDR3 contains 14 residues. V was shortened by 6 bases and J by 4 bases, with 15 bases between the two germline ends. Broader study findings: Ophthalmopathy was predicted by the model a median of approximately 6 months ahead of onset. Within blood appeared most thyroid clonotypes that had expanded above 0.001.

Specimen: blood. The chain carries TRBV6-1 and TRBJ2-5; D not resolved. This receptor was taken from a man between 18 and 35 years old with Graves' ophthalmopathy. Here the CDR3 reads CASSRYPGRETQYF. The CDR3 nucleotides read TGTGCCAGCAGCCGATATCCTGGCCGAGAGACCCAGTACTTC.